The sample holds many counts of the clone carrying this T cell receptor (beta chain). The sample originates from a study of T-cell reconstitution after alpha-beta-depleted transplantation in children. Unique molecular identifiers were incorporated into the prepared TCRbeta library. TCRdb independently ran MiXCR on the PCR reads; one entry per CDR3 protein. The repertoire includes 90,000 to 150,000 distinct CDR3 sequences, roughly 24% of them detected once, and 8% to 11% sits in the top ten. CDR3 size: 17 residues. Germline V gives CDR1 SNHLY, CDR2 FYNNEI. The germline V and J ends were trimmed by 5 bases and 0 bases, with 17 bases remaining between them.

The sample was PBMCs, mostly from graft donor cells, taken 180 days after TCRalphabeta/CD19-depleted stem cell transplant. The sequence was obtained from a male patient between 2 and 15 years old who had a stem cell transplant for chronic granulomatous disease, so the T cells may come from the graft donor. The chain employs TRBV2 and TRBJ1-3, with D tentatively TRBD1 (5 bases). CDR3 in DNA: TGTGCCAGCAGTATCCCGGGGACGGCCTACTCTGGAAACACCATATATTTT. Amino acid sequence: CASSIPGTAYSGNTIYF.